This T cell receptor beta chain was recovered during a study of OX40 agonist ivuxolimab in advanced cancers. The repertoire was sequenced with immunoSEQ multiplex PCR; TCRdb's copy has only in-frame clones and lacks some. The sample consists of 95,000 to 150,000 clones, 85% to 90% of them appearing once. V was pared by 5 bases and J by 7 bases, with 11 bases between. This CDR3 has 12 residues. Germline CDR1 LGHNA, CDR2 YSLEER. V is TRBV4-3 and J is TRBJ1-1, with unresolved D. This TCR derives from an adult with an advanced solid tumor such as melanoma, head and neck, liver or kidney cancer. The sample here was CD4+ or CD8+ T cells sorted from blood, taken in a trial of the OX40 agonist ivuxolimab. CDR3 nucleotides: TGCGCCAGCAGCTCGTACAGCGATGAAGCTTTCTTT. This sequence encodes CASSSYSDEAFF.